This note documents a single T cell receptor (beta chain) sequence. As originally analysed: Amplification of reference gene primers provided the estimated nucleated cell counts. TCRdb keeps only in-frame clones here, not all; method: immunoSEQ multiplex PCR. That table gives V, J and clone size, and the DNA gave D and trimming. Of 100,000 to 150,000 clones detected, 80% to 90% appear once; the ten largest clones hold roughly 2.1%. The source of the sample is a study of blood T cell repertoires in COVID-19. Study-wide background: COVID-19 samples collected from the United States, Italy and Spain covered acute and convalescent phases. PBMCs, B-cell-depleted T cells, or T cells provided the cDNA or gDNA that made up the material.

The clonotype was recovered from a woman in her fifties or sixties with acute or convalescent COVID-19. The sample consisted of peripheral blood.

The DNA for the CDR3 is TGTGCCAGCAGTTTCTCCCAGGGTAATCAGCCCCAGCATTTT. Protein product: CASSFSQGNQPQHF. The rearrangement uses TRBV27 and TRBJ1-5; TRBD1 might be the D (5 bases). The CDR3 is 14 amino acids. Germline CDR1 MNHEY, CDR2 SMNVEV (reference sequence). V dropped 3 bases and J dropped 4 bases, with 10 bases sitting between them.